The 14 T cell receptor beta chains below all came from one sample that was sequenced in a study of beta chain features in type 1 diabetes. As every portion of the isolated RNA was reverse transcribed, the sequencing read expressed TCRB transcripts. The method was immunoSEQ multiplex PCR; TCRdb's version includes in-frame clones alone and lacks a portion of them. This table has nearly 350,000 clones, around 8.5% appearing once. Regarding the study as a whole: In all four CD4+ subsets, TCRB CDR3 length was significantly, moderately reduced in type 1 diabetes.

The antigens these receptors bind are not known. The sequenced sample consisted of central memory CD4+ T cells from blood. The receptors were sampled from a man aged 30-40 years with type 1 diabetes.

V is TRBV27 and J is TRBJ2-1; D possibly corresponds to TRBD2 (5 bases). The germline gives CDR1 MNHEY, CDR2 SMNVEV (reference sequence). This CDR3 comprises 13 residues. The V gene lost 4 bases and the J gene lost 7 bases, with 11 bases spanning the gap. CDR3 amino acids: CASSSHRGNEQFF. The CDR3 coding sequence is TGTGCCAGCAGTTCCCATAGAGGGAATGAGCAGTTCTTC.

A few counts support this clone. The J gene is TRBJ1-2, the V gene TRBV6-5, with 7 bases that match TRBD1. The CDR3 has 13 amino acids. Trimming took 4 bases from V and 7 from J; bases not matched to a gene: 6. Germline loops: CDR1 MNHEY, CDR2 SVGAGI. The CDR3 DNA follows: TGTGCCAGCAGTTTCCCGGGACAGTCTGGCTACACCTTC. Encoded protein: CASSFPGQSGYTF.

The rearrangement uses TRBV5-6 and TRBJ1-6, with no clear D. The CDR3 runs 14 residues. Germline V lookup: CDR1 SGHDT, CDR2 YYEEEE. V lost 1 base to trimming and J lost 9 bases, with 11 bases between them. DNA of the CDR3: TGTGCCAGCAGCTTGCACTCAGATATTTCACCCCTCCACTTT. It encodes CASSLHSDISPLHF.

This chain connects TRBV5-6 to TRBJ1-1; D is undetermined. The CDR3 totals 15 residues. V was cut by 4 bases and J by 4 bases, with 17 bases left in between. In germline, CDR1 is SGHDT, CDR2 YYEEEE. In DNA, the CDR3 is TGTGCCAGCAGCCAACTGGCCACTGCGGGCACTGAAGCTTTCTTT. As protein: CASSQLATAGTEAFF.

In this sample, this clone turned up a few times. Other DNA sequences within the sample encode an identical CDR3. The rearrangement uses TRBV28 and TRBJ1-6; perhaps TRBD1 as D (5 bases). CDR1 and CDR2 (germline): MDHEN, SYDVKM. The CDR3 consists of 13 residues. Deletions cut 2 bases from V and 10 bases from J, with 9 bases between. The chain's CDR3 is CASSLRRDSPLHF. The CDR3 DNA reads TGTGCCAGCAGTTTACGAAGGGACTCACCCCTCCACTTT.

The V call is TRBV5-6, the J call TRBJ2-3; TRBD1 aligns across 8 bases. Germline CDR1 reads SGHDT; CDR2 reads YYEEEE. The CDR3 sequence is 14 residues long. Trimming took 0 bases from V and 3 from J; bases not matched to a gene: 0. The CDR3 protein is CASSLDRGTDTQYF. The DNA for the CDR3 is TGTGCCAGCAGCTTGGACAGGGGGACAGATACGCAGTATTTT.

V usage is TRBV18 and J usage is TRBJ1-2; tentative D call: TRBD1 (6 bases). Germline assignment: CDR1 KGHSH and CDR2 LQKENI. CDR3 size: 14 residues. V gave up 3 bases and J gave up 7 bases, with 15 bases separating them. For the CDR3, the DNA is TGTGCCAGCTCACCGGACAGTTTGCAAAGTGGCTACACCTTC. It translates to CASSPDSLQSGYTF.

The rearrangement uses TRBV5-6 and TRBJ2-2, with 8 nucleotides matching TRBD2. With 4 bases clipped from V and 4 bases from J, the junction kept 6 bases outside the gene matches. Germline V gives CDR1 SGHDT, CDR2 YYEEEE. The CDR3 contains 15 residues. This chain's CDR3 is CASSTTSVGTGELFF. The CDR3 DNA reads TGTGCCAGCAGCACGACTAGCGTGGGCACCGGGGAGCTGTTTTTT. Full variable domain (remainder filled in from reference TRBV5-6 and TRBJ2-2): DAGVTQSPTHLIKTRGQQVTLRCSPKSGHDTVSWYQQALGQGPQFIFQYYEEEERQRGNFPDRFSGHQFPNYSSELNVNALLLGDSALYLCASSTTSVGTGELFFGEGSRLTVL.

The rearrangement uses TRBV9 and TRBJ2-5; D call uncertain. Germline values: CDR1 SGDLS, CDR2 YYNGEE. The CDR3 has 13 amino acids. The V gene lost 2 bases and the J gene lost 1 base, with 6 bases spanning the gap. Written as DNA, the CDR3 is TGTGCCAGCAGCGTCCGCGGCCAAGAGACCCAGTACTTC. It yields the protein CASSVRGQETQYF.

The rearrangement uses TRBV2 and TRBJ1-5; 8 positions match TRBD1. The CDR3 loop spans 16 amino acids. Trimming took 2 bases from V and 2 from J; bases not matched to a gene: 5. From germline, CDR1 is SNHLY and CDR2 FYNNEI. The CDR3 DNA reads as TGTGCCAGCAGTGAACCCTCAGGGGGCGGCAATCAGCCCCAGCATTTT. This sequence encodes CASSEPSGGGNQPQHF.

This clone was seen only a few times. This chain uses TRBV2 with TRBJ1-1, with D perhaps TRBD1 (5 bases). CDR1 SNHLY and CDR2 FYNNEI come from the germline V gene. The V end was cut by 3 bases, the J end by 8 bases, with 13 bases between. The CDR3 extends over 13 amino acids. The CDR3 spells CASSDMGQGEAFF. The CDR3 DNA reads as TGTGCCAGCAGTGACATGGGGCAGGGCGAAGCTTTCTTT. Complete variable domain (other parts from reference TRBV2 and TRBJ1-1): EPEVTQTPSHQVTQMGQEVILRCVPISNHLYFYWYRQILGQKVEFLVSFYNNEISEKSEIFDDQFSVERPDGSNFTLKIRSTKLEDSAMYFCASSDMGQGEAFFGQGTRLTVV.

This clone was observed at least ten times. The chain employs TRBV4-3 and TRBJ2-7; 8 nucleotides agree with TRBD1. Losses at the gene ends were 4 bases for V and 2 bases for J; bases not matched to a gene: 1. In germline, CDR1 is LGHNA, CDR2 YSLEER. The CDR3 has 13 residues. The CDR3 protein is CASSPDRAYEQYF. CDR3 nucleotide sequence: TGCGCCAGCAGCCCGGACAGGGCCTACGAGCAGTACTTC.

This clone was counted a few times. The genes are TRBV20-1 and TRBJ1-4; D is ambiguous. Trimming pared 5 bases from V and 6 bases from J, leaving 4 bases between. Germline CDR1 reads DFQATT; CDR2 reads SNEGSKA (reference sequence). The CDR3 is 10 residues long. The DNA of the CDR3 is TGCAGTGCTTCCGATGAAAAACTGTTTTTT. Translated, it gives CSASDEKLFF.

This clone was observed a few times. This chain joins TRBV27 and TRBJ1-5, with a weak D call TRBD1 (6 bases). The germline V gene has CDR1 MNHEY and CDR2 SMNVEV (reference sequence). V was clipped by 3 bases and J by 4 bases, with 13 bases between them. CDR3 length equals 15 residues. CDR3 DNA: TGTGCCAGCAGTTTGAAGGGGGTATGGAATCAGCCCCAGCATTTT. This gives the protein CASSLKGVWNQPQHF.